The next 29 T cell receptor beta chains were all read from a single sample in a study of blood T cell repertoires in COVID-19. TCRdb keeps only in-frame clones here, not all; method: immunoSEQ multiplex PCR. The data hold under 150,000 clones, with around 82% observed a single time. The sequencing input was peripheral blood. The origin of the receptors is a woman aged 55-69 years with acute or convalescent COVID-19.

CDR3 DNA: TGTGCCATCAGTGAATCGAACGGCCAAGAGACCCAGTACTTC. It yields the protein CAISESNGQETQYF. This rearrangement joins TRBV10-3 to TRBJ2-5; D not certain. Deletions cut 3 bases from V and 1 base from J, with 9 bases between. The CDR3 extends over 14 amino acids. Germline V gene lookup returns CDR1 ENHRY and CDR2 SYGVKD.

The chain carries TRBV28 and TRBJ1-2, with 8 bases matching TRBD1. With 7 bases clipped from V and 5 bases from J, the junction kept 9 bases outside the gene matches. Per the germline V gene, CDR1 is MDHEN and CDR2 is SYDVKM. This CDR3 region has 14 residues. CDR3 loop: CASTQGARAYGYTF. The CDR3 DNA follows: TGTGCCAGCACGCAGGGGGCGCGAGCTTATGGCTACACCTTC.

This chain joins TRBV6-5 and TRBJ1-2; the match to TRBD1 covers 9 bases. Germline V gene lookup returns CDR1 MNHEY and CDR2 SVGAGI. V shed 5 bases, J shed 5 bases, and the junction held 6 bases outside the gene matches. There are 14 residues in the CDR3. In DNA form, the CDR3 reads TGTGCCAGCAGTCCGGGACAGGGAGTATATGGCTACACCTTC. Its translation is CASSPGQGVYGYTF.

The chain has TRBV28 and TRBJ2-3; D ambiguous. This CDR3 has 15 residues. Germline CDR1 is MDHEN and CDR2 is SYDVKM. The ends were cut back, 5 bases at V and 0 bases at J, with 12 bases in the middle. CDR3 bases: TGTGCCAGCAGTGCCAGGATTACTAGCACAGATACGCAGTATTTT. Translating it yields CASSARITSTDTQYF.

CDR3 region: CASRKREEGYNEQFF. CDR3 DNA sequence: TGTGCCAGCAGGAAGCGGGAGGAGGGATACAATGAGCAGTTCTTC. The chain has TRBV7-4 and TRBJ2-1; 9 bases are shared with TRBD2. Germline CDR1 SGHVT, CDR2 SQSDAQ. The CDR3 contains 15 residues. V lost 6 bases and J lost 4; bases outside the gene matches: 7.

This chain links TRBV19 with TRBJ2-1, with 8 positions matching TRBD1. Trimming cost V 6 bases and J 7 bases; bases outside gene matches: 8. CDR3 length equals 14 residues. Germline values: CDR1 LNHDA, CDR2 SQIVND (reference sequence). CDR3 nucleotides: TGTGCCAGTAGATCCGACAGGGGTCAGAATGAGCAGTTCTTC. It codes for CASRSDRGQNEQFF.

CDR3 sequence reads: CASSQDSRGGQPQHF. DNA of the CDR3: TGCGCCAGCAGCCAAGATTCCAGGGGTGGCCAGCCCCAGCATTTT. The chain joins TRBV4-3 to TRBJ1-5; D is possibly TRBD1 (6 bases). V lost 0 bases to trimming and J lost 7 bases, with 13 bases between them. Germline values: CDR1 LGHNA, CDR2 YSLEER. The CDR3 runs 15 residues.

The CDR3: CASSSGTGGNQPQHF. The CDR3 DNA reads TGTGCCAGCAGTTCAGGGACAGGGGGCAATCAGCCCCAGCATTTT. The chain employs TRBV28 and TRBJ1-5, with TRBD1 matching over 10 bases. Germline lookup yields CDR1 MDHEN and CDR2 SYDVKM. The CDR3 totals 15 residues. The trim removed 4 bases at V and 2 bases at J, leaving 2 bases unmatched.

This clone was counted a few times. The chain couples TRBV12-3 or TRBV12-4 to TRBJ1-3; tentative D call: TRBD1 (5 bases). The CDR3 spans 13 residues. V was pared by 3 bases and J by 6 bases, with 9 bases between. The CDR3 here is CASSLQGPNTIYF. CDR3 coding DNA: TGTGCCAGCAGTTTGCAGGGTCCAAACACCATATATTTT.

V and J are TRBV14 and TRBJ1-1; 7 positions match TRBD1. This CDR3 region has 14 residues. V was clipped by 4 bases and J by 6 bases; unmatched bases: 8. The germline V gene has CDR1 SGHDN and CDR2 FVKESK. This CDR3 is CASSLSRQGAEAFF. In nucleotides, the CDR3 is TGTGCCAGCAGCCTCTCCCGACAGGGTGCTGAAGCTTTCTTT.

This clone occurred once. The CDR3 spells CASSVAGTGVHEQYF. CDR3 in DNA: TGTGCCAGCAGCGTAGCCGGGACAGGGGTCCACGAGCAGTACTTC. The V gene is TRBV5-5, the J gene TRBJ2-7, with 10 bases lining up with TRBD1. With V trimmed by 4 bases and J by 5 bases, 9 bases remained unmatched. The CDR3 sequence is 15 residues long. Germline assignment: CDR1 SGHKS and CDR2 YYEKEE (reference sequence).

With respect to this clone: The same CDR3 is also encoded by other DNA sequences in this sample. J is TRBJ2-2 and V is TRBV10-3; 8 nucleotides agree with TRBD1. The CDR3 contains 14 residues. Germline-derived CDR1 and CDR2 are ENHRY and SYGVKD. Trimming at V came to 6 bases and at J to 1 base, leaving 1 base not matched to a gene. For the CDR3, the DNA is TGTGCCATCAGAGACAGGGGGAACACCGGGGAGCTGTTTTTT. It encodes CAIRDRGNTGELFF.

This clone has a single count. This rearrangement joins TRBV5-1 to TRBJ1-6; 10 bases fit TRBD1. Losses at the gene ends were 3 bases for V and 9 bases for J; bases not matched to a gene: 3. The CDR3 has 14 residues. Germline V gene lookup returns CDR1 SGHRS and CDR2 YFSETQ. In DNA form, the CDR3 reads TGCGCCAGCAGCTCGGACAGGGGGGCTTCACCCCTCCACTTT. Its protein product is CASSSDRGASPLHF.

The chain links TRBV7-9 to TRBJ2-1, with 8 bases matching TRBD1. CDR1 and CDR2 (germline): SEHNR, FQNEAQ (reference sequence). The length of the CDR3 is 12 residues. V was pared by 5 bases and J by 10 bases, with 4 bases of the junction left unmatched. This CDR3 reads CASSPGTGEQFF. The CDR3 nucleotides are TGTGCCAGCAGCCCTGGGACAGGAGAGCAGTTCTTC.

DNA for the CDR3: TGTGCCTGGGAAGGTTGGTTTCGAGGGTTCGGCTACACCTTC. Residues: CAWEGWFRGFGYTF. The chain joins TRBV30 to TRBJ1-2; no firm D call. The CDR3 runs 14 residues. V dropped 5 bases and J dropped 8 bases, with 21 bases sitting between them. CDR1 and CDR2 from the germline V gene are GTSNPN and SVGIG (reference sequence).

The rearrangement joins TRBV11-2 to TRBJ2-3, with 9 bases matching TRBD2. J gave up 9 bases and V 0 bases, and 10 bases lay outside the gene matches. Per the germline V gene, CDR1 is SGHAT and CDR2 is FQNNGV. The CDR3 consists of 16 residues. CDR3 in amino acids: CASSLDGAGGPITQYF. The CDR3 DNA is TGTGCCAGCAGCTTAGATGGGGCGGGAGGGCCGATAACGCAGTATTTT.

The gene calls are TRBV13 and TRBJ2-7; a possible D gene is TRBD2 (5 bases). This CDR3 has 15 residues. Trimming pared 1 base from V and 2 bases from J, leaving 12 bases between. Germline-derived CDR1 and CDR2 are PRHDT and FYEKMQ (reference sequence). The CDR3 spells CASSLALNGAYEQYF. Here the CDR3 DNA reads TGTGCCAGCAGCTTAGCCCTGAACGGGGCCTACGAGCAGTACTTC.

The chain combines TRBV28 with TRBJ2-3; perhaps TRBD2 as D (5 bases). V dropped 6 bases and J dropped 6 bases, with 16 bases sitting between them. CDR1 and CDR2 from the germline V gene are MDHEN and SYDVKM. The CDR3 loop spans 14 amino acids. The CDR3 DNA is TGTGCCAGCAGCTTCAGGACGACGGGGGATACGCAGTATTTT. Its translation: CASSFRTTGDTQYF.

This chain connects TRBV11-2 to TRBJ2-2, with no clear D. CDR1 is SGHAT and CDR2 is FQNNGV in the germline V gene. The CDR3 length is 13 residues. Trimming took off 6 bases at V and 1 base at J, with 6 bases between the two ends. This CDR3 is CASRSENTGELFF. CDR3 bases: TGTGCCAGCAGATCAGAGAACACCGGGGAGCTGTTTTTT.

The chain combines TRBV5-8 with TRBJ2-7, with 9 bases matching TRBD1. With V trimmed by 4 bases and J by 1 base, 6 bases remained unmatched. The CDR3 has 15 amino acids. The germline V gene has CDR1 SGHTS and CDR2 YDEGEE. In DNA form, the CDR3 reads TGTGCCAGCAGCCTAAGGACAGGGGCTTCCTACGAGCAGTACTTC. It translates to CASSLRTGASYEQYF.

This chain links TRBV5-1 with TRBJ2-3, with 9 bases lining up with TRBD2. V shed 1 base, J shed 3 bases, and the junction held 6 bases outside the gene matches. Germline CDR1 and CDR2: SGHRS and YFSETQ. The CDR3 length is 16 residues. CDR3 loop: CASSLSTSGSTDTQYF. CDR3 in DNA: TGCGCCAGCAGCTTGTCAACTAGCGGGTCGACAGATACGCAGTATTTT. The complete variable domain, with remaining parts taken from reference TRBV5-1 and TRBJ2-3, reads KAGVTQTPRYLIKTRGQQVTLSCSPISGHRSVSWYQQTPGQGLQFLFEYFSETQRNKGNFPGRFSGRQFSNSRSEMNVSTLELGDSALYLCASSLSTSGSTDTQYFGPGTRLTVL.

The chain has TRBV28 and TRBJ1-5; the match to TRBD1 covers 7 bases. The germline V gene encodes CDR1 MDHEN and CDR2 SYDVKM. J lost 6 bases, V lost 6 bases, and 11 bases had no gene match. The CDR3 runs 15 residues. CDR3 sequence (DNA): TGTGCCAGCAGCCCCCCGGGACAGTTAGGTCAGCCCCAGCATTTT. Its protein is CASSPPGQLGQPQHF.

This chain connects TRBV9 to TRBJ2-6; possibly TRBD2 for D (5 bases). V gave up 4 bases and J gave up 2 bases, with 13 bases separating them. In germline, CDR1 is SGDLS, CDR2 YYNGEE. The CDR3 spans 16 residues. CDR3 bases: TGTGCCAGCAGCCCTCCGGGGTTAACTGGGGCCAACGTCCTGACTTTC. This translates into CASSPPGLTGANVLTF.

This clone came up a few times. The CDR3 coding sequence is TGCGCCAGCAGCTTGGTAGTTAGCGGCTACACCGGGGAGCTGTTTTTT. It is translated as CASSLVVSGYTGELFF. The genes are TRBV5-1 and TRBJ2-2; D perhaps matches TRBD2 (6 bases). Germline values: CDR1 SGHRS, CDR2 YFSETQ. Trimming pared 0 bases from V and 3 bases from J, leaving 12 bases between. The CDR3 runs to 16 residues.

The chain uses TRBV5-5 and TRBJ1-1, with 10 bases aligning to TRBD1. Unmatched junction bases numbered 4, after V lost 3 bases and J lost 5 bases. Per the germline V gene, CDR1 is SGHKS and CDR2 is YYEKEE (reference sequence). The CDR3 loop spans 14 amino acids. In DNA, the CDR3 is TGTGCCAGCAGCTGGACAGGGGGGAGGACTGAAGCTTTCTTT. Translated: CASSWTGGRTEAFF. Based on the CDR3 plus reference TRBV5-5 and TRBJ1-1, the full variable domain is DAGVTQSPTHLIKTRGQQVTLRCSPISGHKSVSWYQQVLGQGPQFIFQYYEKEERGRGNFPDRFSARQFPNYSSELNVNALLLGDSALYLCASSWTGGRTEAFFGQGTRLTVV.

The V call is TRBV10-3, the J call TRBJ2-3; D call uncertain. Trimming took off 3 bases at V and 1 base at J, with 14 bases between the two ends. The germline gives CDR1 ENHRY, CDR2 SYGVKD. The CDR3 has 16 amino acids. CDR3 loop: CAISDSLGRGTDTQYF. CDR3 DNA sequence: TGTGCCATCAGTGACTCCCTCGGCCGGGGCACAGATACGCAGTATTTT.

The chain joins TRBV7-3 to TRBJ2-6; unclear D gene. CDR1 SGHTA and CDR2 FQGTGA come from the germline V gene. The length of the CDR3 is 15 residues. V lost 5 bases and J lost 0, with 8 bases in between. In DNA form, the CDR3 reads TGTGCCAGCAGCCGAGATTCCTCTGGGGCCAACGTCCTGACTTTC. Translated: CASSRDSSGANVLTF.

The rearrangement links TRBV4-3 to TRBJ1-5, with a possible D match to TRBD1 (6 bases). This CDR3 has 16 residues. Germline V gene lookup returns CDR1 LGHNA and CDR2 YSLEER. V lost 1 base, J lost 8 bases, and 18 bases lay in between. The CDR3 reads CASSQGYGGGREPQHF. The CDR3 nucleotides are TGCGCCAGCAGCCAAGGGTATGGGGGGGGCCGGGAGCCCCAGCATTTT.

V and J are TRBV7-8 and TRBJ1-1; 7 nucleotides align to TRBD1. The germline CDR1 and CDR2 sequences are SGHVS and FQNEAQ. The CDR3 spans 14 residues. The trim removed 1 base at V and 11 bases at J, leaving 10 bases unmatched. This chain's CDR3 is CASSLGGTPRGAFF. For the CDR3, the DNA is TGTGCCAGCAGCTTAGGAGGAACCCCCAGGGGGGCTTTCTTT.